This T cell receptor (beta chain) was documented in a study of T-cell reconstitution after alpha-beta-depleted transplantation in children. The study's findings and limits: T-cell counts and diversity were attributed mostly to newly produced T cells one year after transplant. High day-60 TCRbeta diversity in some patients came from surviving recipient T cells and thymic progenitors. Several hundred expanded graft clones reportedly were the source of alpha-beta T cells about two months after transplant.

The TCRbeta library incorporated unique molecular identifiers. TCRdb called the PCR reads again in MiXCR, with one record for every CDR3 protein. The table lists almost 250,000 distinct CDR3 sequences, about a quarter of them singletons. The CDR3 is made up of 16 amino acids. Germline trimming cut 7 bases from V and 4 bases from J; bases unmatched to any gene: 14. CDR1 is MNHNS and CDR2 is SASEGT in the germline V gene. There are a few counts of this clonotype. Its target is unknown. The chain has TRBV6-1 and TRBJ1-1; 8 bases are a match to TRBD1. This sample comprised PBMCs, obtained before TCRalphabeta/CD19-depleted stem cell transplant. The receptor comes from a girl aged 2 to 10 with Fanconi anemia, due to receive a stem cell transplant. The CDR3 reads CASTPDRVDIVTEAFF. The CDR3 region has the DNA TGTGCCAGCACCCCGGACAGGGTAGACATAGTCACTGAAGCTTTCTTT.